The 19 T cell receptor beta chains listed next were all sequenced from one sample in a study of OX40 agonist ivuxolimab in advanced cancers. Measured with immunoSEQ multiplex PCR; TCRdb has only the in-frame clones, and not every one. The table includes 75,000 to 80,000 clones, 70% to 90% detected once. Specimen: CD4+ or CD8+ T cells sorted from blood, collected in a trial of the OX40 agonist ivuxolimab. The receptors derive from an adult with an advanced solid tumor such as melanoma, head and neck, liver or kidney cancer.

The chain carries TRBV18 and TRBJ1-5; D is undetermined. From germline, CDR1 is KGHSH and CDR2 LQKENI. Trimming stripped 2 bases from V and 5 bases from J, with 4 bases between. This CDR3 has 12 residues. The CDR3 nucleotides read TGTGCCAGCTCACCAGGGGATCAGCCCCAGCATTTT. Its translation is CASSPGDQPQHF.

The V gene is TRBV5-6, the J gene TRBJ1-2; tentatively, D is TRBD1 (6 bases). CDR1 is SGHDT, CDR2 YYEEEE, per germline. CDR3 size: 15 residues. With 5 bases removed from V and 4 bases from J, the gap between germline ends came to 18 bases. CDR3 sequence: CASRLQGRVSYGYTF. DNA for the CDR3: TGTGCCAGCAGATTACAGGGAAGGGTGAGCTATGGCTACACCTTC.

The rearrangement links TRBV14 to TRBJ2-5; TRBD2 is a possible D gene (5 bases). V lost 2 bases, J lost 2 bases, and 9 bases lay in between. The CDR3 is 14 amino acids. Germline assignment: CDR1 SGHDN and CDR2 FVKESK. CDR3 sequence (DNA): TGTGCCAGCAGCCAATTGCTAGCTCAAGAGACCCAGTACTTC. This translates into CASSQLLAQETQYF.

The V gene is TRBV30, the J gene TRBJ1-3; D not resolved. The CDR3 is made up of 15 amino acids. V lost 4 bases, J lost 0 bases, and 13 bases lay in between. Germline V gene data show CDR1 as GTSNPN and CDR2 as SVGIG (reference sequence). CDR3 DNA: TGTGCCTGGACAGCAGGTGGGGTCTCTGGAAACACCATATATTTT. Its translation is CAWTAGGVSGNTIYF.

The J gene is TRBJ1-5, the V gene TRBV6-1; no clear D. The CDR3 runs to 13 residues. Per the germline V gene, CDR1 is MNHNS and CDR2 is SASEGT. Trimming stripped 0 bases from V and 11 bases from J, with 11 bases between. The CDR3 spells CASSEAGGMTQHF. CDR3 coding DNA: TGTGCCAGCAGTGAAGCGGGTGGGATGACCCAGCATTTT.

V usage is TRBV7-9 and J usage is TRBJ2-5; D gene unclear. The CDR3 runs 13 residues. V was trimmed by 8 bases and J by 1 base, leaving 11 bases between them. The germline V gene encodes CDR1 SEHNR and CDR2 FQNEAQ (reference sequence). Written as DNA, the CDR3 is TGTGCCAGCCATTCAGGAATCCAAGAGACCCAGTACTTC. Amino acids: CASHSGIQETQYF.

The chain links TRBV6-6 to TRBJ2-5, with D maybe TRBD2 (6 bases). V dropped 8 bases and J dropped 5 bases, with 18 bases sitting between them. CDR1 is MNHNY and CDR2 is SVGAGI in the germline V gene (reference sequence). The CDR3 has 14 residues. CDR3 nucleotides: TGTGCCAGCCTTGAGGGATCGGGAGACGAGACCCAGTACTTC. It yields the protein CASLEGSGDETQYF.

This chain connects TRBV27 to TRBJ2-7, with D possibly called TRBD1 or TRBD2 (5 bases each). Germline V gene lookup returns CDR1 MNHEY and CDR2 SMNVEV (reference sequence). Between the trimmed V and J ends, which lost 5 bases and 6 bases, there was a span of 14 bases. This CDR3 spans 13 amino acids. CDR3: CASSLHGAGEQYF. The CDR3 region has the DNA TGTGCCAGCAGTCTCCACGGGGCGGGCGAGCAGTACTTC.

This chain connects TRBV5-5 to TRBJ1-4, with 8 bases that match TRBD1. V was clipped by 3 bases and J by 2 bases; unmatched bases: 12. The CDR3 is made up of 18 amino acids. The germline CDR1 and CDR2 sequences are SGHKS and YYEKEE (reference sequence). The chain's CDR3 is CASSSQGVQGGTNEKLFF. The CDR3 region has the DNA TGTGCCAGCAGCTCACAGGGGGTGCAGGGGGGCACTAATGAAAAACTGTTTTTT.

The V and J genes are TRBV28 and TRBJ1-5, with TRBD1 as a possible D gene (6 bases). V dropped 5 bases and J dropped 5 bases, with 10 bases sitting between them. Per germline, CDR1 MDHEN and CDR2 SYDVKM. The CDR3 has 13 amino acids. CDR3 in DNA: TGTGCCAGCAGTGTACAGGGAGATCAGCCCCAGCATTTT. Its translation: CASSVQGDQPQHF.

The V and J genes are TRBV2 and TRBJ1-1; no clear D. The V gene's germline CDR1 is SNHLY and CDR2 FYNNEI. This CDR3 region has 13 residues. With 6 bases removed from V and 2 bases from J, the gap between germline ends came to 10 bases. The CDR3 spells CASRAPLNTEAFF. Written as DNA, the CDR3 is TGTGCCAGCAGGGCTCCACTAAACACTGAAGCTTTCTTT.

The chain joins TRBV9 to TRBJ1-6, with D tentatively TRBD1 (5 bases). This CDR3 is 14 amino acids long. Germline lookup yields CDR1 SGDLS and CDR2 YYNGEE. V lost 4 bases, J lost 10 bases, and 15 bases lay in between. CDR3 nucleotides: TGTGCCAGCAGCCCCCGACGGGGGGTCTCACCCCTCCACTTT. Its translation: CASSPRRGVSPLHF.

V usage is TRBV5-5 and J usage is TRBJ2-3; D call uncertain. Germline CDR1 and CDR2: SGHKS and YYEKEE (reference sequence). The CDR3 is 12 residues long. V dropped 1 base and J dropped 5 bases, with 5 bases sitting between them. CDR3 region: CASSLYVDTQYF. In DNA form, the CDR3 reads TGTGCCAGCAGCTTGTATGTAGATACGCAGTATTTT.

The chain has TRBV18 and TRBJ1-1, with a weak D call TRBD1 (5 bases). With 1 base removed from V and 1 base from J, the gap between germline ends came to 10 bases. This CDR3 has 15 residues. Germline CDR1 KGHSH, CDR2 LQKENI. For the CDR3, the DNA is TGTGCCAGCTCACCACTATTGGGGGAGAACACTGAAGCTTTCTTT. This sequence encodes CASSPLLGENTEAFF.

CDR3 amino acids: CASSLHPPDRGAEAFF. The CDR3 region has the DNA TGTGCCAGCAGCTTACACCCACCGGACAGGGGCGCAGAAGCTTTCTTT. The rearrangement joins TRBV7-3 to TRBJ1-1, with TRBD1 matching over 9 bases. The V and J ends lost 2 bases and 8 bases, in that order; junction bases with no gene match: 12. Looked up from germline, CDR1 is SGHTA and CDR2 is FQGTGA. CDR3 length: 16 residues.

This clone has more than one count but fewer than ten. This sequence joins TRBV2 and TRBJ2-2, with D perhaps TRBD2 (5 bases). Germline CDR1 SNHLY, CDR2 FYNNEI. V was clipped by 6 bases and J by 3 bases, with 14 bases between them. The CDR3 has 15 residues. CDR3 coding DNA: TGTGCCAGCAGCGGGGATGGTCCTTACACCGGGGAGCTGTTTTTT. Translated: CASSGDGPYTGELFF.

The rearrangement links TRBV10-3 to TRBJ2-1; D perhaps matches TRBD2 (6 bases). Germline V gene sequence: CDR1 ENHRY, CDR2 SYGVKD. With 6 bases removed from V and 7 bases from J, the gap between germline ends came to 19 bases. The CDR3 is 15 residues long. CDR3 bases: TGTGCCATCAGAGATGGGCGGGGCCTAACTAATGAGCAGTTCTTC. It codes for CAIRDGRGLTNEQFF.

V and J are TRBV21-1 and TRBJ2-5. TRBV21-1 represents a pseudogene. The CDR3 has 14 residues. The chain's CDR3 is CASSKWGPPGTQYF. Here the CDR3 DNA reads TGTGCCAGCAGCAAGTGGGGACCCCCAGGGACCCAGTACTTC.

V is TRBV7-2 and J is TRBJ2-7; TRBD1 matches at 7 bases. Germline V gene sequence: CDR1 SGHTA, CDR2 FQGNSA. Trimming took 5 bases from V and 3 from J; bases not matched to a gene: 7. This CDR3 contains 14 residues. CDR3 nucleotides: TGTGCCAGCAGCCCTCGGACAGGTAGCTACGAGCAGTACTTC. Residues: CASSPRTGSYEQYF. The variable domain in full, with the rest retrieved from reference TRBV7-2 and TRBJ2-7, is GAGVSQSPSNKVTEKGKDVELRCDPISGHTALYWYRQSLGQGLEFLIYFQGNSAPDKSGLPSDRFSAERTGGSVSTLTIQRTQQEDSAVYLCASSPRTGSYEQYFGPGTRLTVT.